Listed below are T cell receptor beta chains from one sample, sequenced in a study of blood T cell repertoires in COVID-19. Clones were sequenced by immunoSEQ multiplex PCR, and TCRdb holds only the in-frame ones, with some missing. The sample shows about 270,000 clones, 65% to 90% of them seen only once. Sequencing was performed on peripheral blood. The receptors shown here come from a woman aged 60-75 years with active or convalescent COVID-19. The CDR3 runs from the conserved cysteine through the conserved F or W. The D gene is left open where the match is weak. The size entry is marked missing in some rows and otherwise reads once, few, many or a size class.

16	TRBV7-6	TRBJ1-2	NA	TRBD1	TGTGCCAGCAGCTTAGGTGGGACAGGGAGTAACTATGGCTACACCTTC	CASSLGGTGSNYGYTF
14	TRBV19	TRBJ1-3	NA	NA	TGTGCCAGTAGCCGCGCGGGGGCTGGAAACACCATATATTTT	CASSRAGAGNTIYF
15	TRBV9	TRBJ1-2	few	NA	TGTGCCAGCAGCGTAGATCTGACAGTTATGAATGGCTACACCTTC	CASSVDLTVMNGYTF
11	TRBV30	TRBJ1-2	NA	NA	TGTGCCTGGAGTGGTGGAGATGGCTACACCTTC	CAWSGGDGYTF
13	TRBV11-3	TRBJ2-4	NA	NA	TGTGCCAGCAGCTTAGACCCAGAAAACATTCAGTACTTC	CASSLDPENIQYF
15	TRBV11-2	TRBJ2-1	few	TRBD1	TGTGCCAGCAGCCCCGACAGGGGGCGCTTGGGTGAGCAGTTCTTC	CASSPDRGRLGEQFF
13	TRBV29-1	TRBJ2-1	NA	TRBD2	TGCAGCGGGGGGGGAGCCCGCTACAATGAGCAGTTCTTC	CSGGGARYNEQFF
14	TRBV7-9	TRBJ2-3	NA	NA	TGTGCCAGCAGCTACAGACAGGGCACAGATACGCAGTATTTT	CASSYRQGTDTQYF
16	TRBV10-3	TRBJ2-1	NA	NA	TGTGCCATCAGTGACGGGACTGGCGGGGCACACAATGAGCAGTTCTTC	CAISDGTGGAHNEQFF
11	TRBV4-1	TRBJ2-1	NA	NA	TGCGCCAGCAGCCATAGGGGTGAGCAGTTCTTC	CASSHRGEQFF
16	TRBV27	TRBJ1-5	NA	NA	TGTGCCAGCAGTTTATGGGCCCCGATCGGCAATCAGCCCCAGCATTTT	CASSLWAPIGNQPQHF
12	TRBV11-2	TRBJ1-1	once	NA	TGTGCCAGCAGCTTAAAGGGGGTCAGCGCTTTCTTT	CASSLKGVSAFF
18	TRBV4-1	TRBJ1-6	few	NA	TGCGCCAGCAGCCAAGAAGGATGGGACAAGGTTGTTGATTCACCCCTCCACTTT	CASSQEGWDKVVDSPLHF
14	TRBV9	TRBJ2-1	NA	TRBD1	TGTGCCAGCGCCGGGACAGACCTTTACAATGAGCAGTTCTTC	CASAGTDLYNEQFF
13	TRBV3-1/TRBV3-2	TRBJ2-5	NA	NA	TGTGCCAGCAGCCTCCGGGGGCAAGAGACCCAGTACTTC	CASSLRGQETQYF
14	TRBV29-1	TRBJ2-1	NA	TRBD2	TGCAGCGCAGACCTAGCGGGGGGGCTTGATGAGCAGTTCTTC	CSADLAGGLDEQFF
14	TRBV12-5	TRBJ1-1	NA	NA	TGTGCTAGTGGACTACAGGGATCGAACACTGAAGCTTTCTTT	CASGLQGSNTEAFF
15	TRBV5-1	TRBJ1-2	once	TRBD1	TGCGCCAGCAGCTCGACCGGCCAACCAGGGGGTGGCTACACCTTC	CASSSTGQPGGGYTF
15	TRBV3-1/TRBV3-2	TRBJ1-2	NA	NA	TGTGCCAGCAGCCCCCATGGACGGGATTTCTATGGCTACACCTTC	CASSPHGRDFYGYTF
16	TRBV27	TRBJ2-2	NA	NA	TGTGCCAGCCGCGTGGAGGGGGCATATAACACCGGGGAGCTGTTTTTT	CASRVEGAYNTGELFF
15	TRBV5-1	TRBJ1-3	once	TRBD1	TGCGCCAGCAGCTTGGACAGGGGAGCTGGAAACACCATATATTTT	CASSLDRGAGNTIYF
13	TRBV18	TRBJ1-2	NA	NA	TGTGCCAGCTCACCATGGACAGAGCGAGGCTACACCTTC	CASSPWTERGYTF
16	TRBV19	TRBJ1-5	NA	TRBD1	TGTGCCAGTAGTTGGGACAGGGAGACGAGCAATCAGCCCCAGCATTTT	CASSWDRETSNQPQHF
14	TRBV29-1	TRBJ1-2	NA	NA	TGCAGCGTTGCGGATGGGGCCAGGGACTATGGCTACACCTTC	CSVADGARDYGYTF
15	TRBV7-9	TRBJ1-1	few	NA	TGTGCCAGTACTACAGGCGGGGTGCTGGGCACTGAAGCTTTCTTT	CASTTGGVLGTEAFF
16	TRBV6-1	TRBJ1-5	NA	NA	TGTGCCAGCAGTGAACTTAGGTCCGCGGACAATCAGCCCCAGCATTTT	CASSELRSADNQPQHF
15	TRBV7-2	TRBJ1-4	NA	TRBD1	TGTGCCAGCAGCACATTTGGACAGGGTAACGAAAAACTGTTTTTT	CASSTFGQGNEKLFF
13	TRBV6-5	TRBJ2-7	NA	TRBD2	TGTGCCACCCTCCCGAGCGGGGGATACGAGCAGTACTTC	CATLPSGGYEQYF
14	TRBV7-9	TRBJ2-3	NA	NA	TGTGCCAGCAGCTTCTCAGGGAGCACAGATACGCAGTATTTT	CASSFSGSTDTQYF
13	TRBV27	TRBJ1-2	few	NA	TGTGCCAGCAGACGAATTGGAGGCTATGGCTACACCTTC	CASRRIGGYGYTF
13	TRBV23-1	TRBJ1-5	NA	NA	TGCGCCAGCAGTCAACACAGGGATCAGCCCCAGCATTTT	CASSQHRDQPQHF
15	TRBV4-3	TRBJ2-3	NA	TRBD1	TGCGCCAGCAGCCAAGTCGGACAGGGAGGAGATACGCAGTATTTT	CASSQVGQGGDTQYF
14	TRBV25-1	TRBJ1-2	NA	TRBD1	TGTGCCAGATCGTACAGGGGATCAGACTATGGCTACACCTTC	CARSYRGSDYGYTF
14	TRBV18	TRBJ2-7	NA	NA	TGTGCCAGCTCAGACGAGAAAGAGGCCTACGAGCAGTACTTC	CASSDEKEAYEQYF
14	TRBV30	TRBJ2-7	NA	NA	TGTGCCGACCCCCGCGGGCAGTACGAGGGCGAGCAGTACTTC	CADPRGQYEGEQYF
14	TRBV30	TRBJ1-5	few	NA	TGTGCCTGGACAACCGGGGGGAAAGATCAGCCCCAGCATTTT	CAWTTGGKDQPQHF
14	TRBV25-1	TRBJ2-7	NA	TRBD1	TGTGCCAGCAGGGGCTTCGGACAGGGCTACGAGCAGTACTTC	CASRGFGQGYEQYF
16	TRBV27	TRBJ2-2	NA	NA	TGTGCCAGCAGTTTCGATCTGGTTTCGGGCACCGGGGAGCTGTTTTTT	CASSFDLVSGTGELFF
15	TRBV4-2	TRBJ2-7	NA	NA	TGTGCCAGCAGCCAAGATAACGCGGGGTCTCGGGAGCAGTACTTC	CASSQDNAGSREQYF
18	TRBV7-2	TRBJ2-7	NA	TRBD2	TGTGCCAGCAGCTTAAATGCTTGGACTAGCGGGGGGGCCTACGAGCAGTACTTC	CASSLNAWTSGGAYEQYF
15	TRBV6-1	TRBJ2-3	once	NA	TGTGCCAGCAGTGAATCTCTGTATAGAACAGATACGCAGTATTTT	CASSESLYRTDTQYF
15	TRBV5-4	TRBJ2-5	NA	TRBD1	TGTGCCAGCAGCTCCGCCGGGACCAGGGGGGAGACCCAGTACTTC	CASSSAGTRGETQYF
15	TRBV6-5	TRBJ2-1	NA	NA	TGTGCCACCAAAGTGTCCCAGGGTTCCTACAATGAGCAGTTCTTC	CATKVSQGSYNEQFF
14	TRBV5-4	TRBJ2-7	NA	TRBD2	TGTGCCAGCGCCAGAAGCGGGGGGGCCTACGAGCAGTACTTC	CASARSGGAYEQYF
16	TRBV14	TRBJ2-7	NA	TRBD2	TGTGCCAGCAGCCAAGTAGCGGGGTGGAGAGGGTACGAGCAGTACTTC	CASSQVAGWRGYEQYF
14	TRBV19	TRBJ1-4	NA	TRBD1	TGTGCCAGTAGTATACAGGGGGCTGGTGAAAAACTGTTTTTT	CASSIQGAGEKLFF
13	TRBV5-8	TRBJ2-4	NA	NA	TGTGCCAGCTGCCAGGGGCCCGAAAACATTCAGTACTTC	CASCQGPENIQYF
15	TRBV20-1	TRBJ2-7	NA	TRBD2	TGCAGTGCTAGTACTTCTCTTAGCGGGGCCTACGAGCAGTACTTC	CSASTSLSGAYEQYF
12	TRBV3-1/TRBV3-2	TRBJ2-2	NA	NA	TGTGCCAGCAGCCATCGCACCGGGGAGCTGTTTTTT	CASSHRTGELFF
15	TRBV5-8	TRBJ2-2	NA	TRBD1	TGTGCCAGCAGCTTGGACAGGGGGGACGGCGGGGAGCTGTTTTTT	CASSLDRGDGGELFF
14	TRBV3-1/TRBV3-2	TRBJ1-6	few	NA	TGTGCCAGCAGCCAGCAAGGCGGGGACTCACCCCTCCACTTT	CASSQQGGDSPLHF
14	TRBV6-5	TRBJ2-7	NA	NA	TGTGCCAGCAGTCCGCCCACCGGGAGCTACGAGCAGTACTTC	CASSPPTGSYEQYF
11	TRBV6-5	TRBJ1-1	NA	NA	TGTGCCAGCAGGAGGGAGACTGAAGCTTTCTTT	CASRRETEAFF
15	TRBV3-1/TRBV3-2	TRBJ2-3	once	TRBD2	TGTGCCAGCAGGGAGACTAGCGGGGGGGCAGATACGCAGTATTTT	CASRETSGGADTQYF
16	TRBV18	TRBJ1-6	NA	NA	TGTGCCAGCTCACCGCGGGGGGGTCGGAATAATTCACCCCTCCACTTT	CASSPRGGRNNSPLHF
16	TRBV18	TRBJ2-7	once	NA	TGTGCCAGCTCACCGCGGACAGACGACATTTCCTACGAGCAGTACTTC	CASSPRTDDISYEQYF
16	TRBV7-2	TRBJ2-5	NA	TRBD2	TGTGCCAGCAGCTTAGCTCGGGCAGCGGGGGAAGAGACCCAGTACTTC	CASSLARAAGEETQYF
18	TRBV7-9	TRBJ2-6	NA	TRBD2	TGTGCCAGCAGCTTAGGCCCAGCGGGGGGGCCTGGGGCCAACGTCCTGACTTTC	CASSLGPAGGPGANVLTF
15	TRBV6-5	TRBJ2-1	NA	TRBD1	TGTGCCAGCACCCGAACCGGGACAGGAAACAATGAGCAGTTCTTC	CASTRTGTGNNEQFF